Each of the 31 T cell receptor beta chains below was sequenced from the same sample in a study of blood T cell repertoires in COVID-19. TCRdb's table, derived via immunoSEQ multiplex PCR, lists solely in-frame clones and lacks some. The profile shows over 95,000 clones, about 90% of them singletons. The specimen was peripheral blood. Receptors were obtained from a woman aged 45-60 years with acute or convalescent COVID-19.

The chain is built from TRBV2 and TRBJ1-1; tentative D call: TRBD1 (5 bases). Germline V CDR1 and CDR2: SNHLY, FYNNEI. Trimming removed 10 bases at V and 4 bases at J, with 16 bases between. The CDR3 runs to 13 residues. The CDR3 loop reads CATGLRGGTEAFF. In DNA form, the CDR3 reads TGTGCCACAGGGTTAAGGGGCGGCACTGAAGCTTTCTTT.

The V and J genes are TRBV7-9 and TRBJ2-3; 12 nucleotides agree with TRBD1. CDR3 length: 16 residues. Trimming at V came to 1 base and at J to 4 bases, leaving 3 bases not matched to a gene. Germline lookup yields CDR1 SEHNR and CDR2 FQNEAQ (reference sequence). This CDR3 is CASSLGDRGPADTQYF. For the CDR3, the DNA is TGTGCCAGCAGCTTAGGGGACAGGGGGCCCGCAGATACGCAGTATTTT.

The chain joins TRBV6-5 to TRBJ1-1, with D unresolved. V lost 8 bases to trimming and J lost 5 bases, with 6 bases between them. The germline CDR1 and CDR2 sequences are MNHEY and SVGAGI. This CDR3 is built from 10 residues. CDR3 protein: CASGRTEAFF. The CDR3 coding sequence is TGTGCCAGCGGTCGGACTGAAGCTTTCTTT.

CDR3 loop: CASSILPSGGELFF. The CDR3 DNA reads as TGTGCCAGTAGTATCCTTCCTAGCGGGGGGGAGCTGTTTTTT. J is TRBJ2-2 and V is TRBV19; 8 bases are shared with TRBD2. This CDR3 has 14 amino acids. CDR1 is LNHDA and CDR2 is SQIVND in the germline V gene (reference sequence). Trimming cost V 3 bases and J 8 bases; bases outside gene matches: 5.

This clone was picked up a small number of times. The chain employs TRBV27 and TRBJ1-2; 10 bases line up with TRBD1. The junction had 2 bases not matched to a gene; V was cut back by 2 bases and J by 2 bases. The germline V gene has CDR1 MNHEY and CDR2 SMNVEV (reference sequence). The CDR3 has 15 amino acids. In DNA, the CDR3 is TGTGCCAGCAGTTTAGGGACAGGGGCCAACTATGGCTACACCTTC. It specifies CASSLGTGANYGYTF.

This sequence joins TRBV12-3 or TRBV12-4 and TRBJ1-5; the D gene is possibly TRBD1 (6 bases). The CDR3 length is 13 residues. V dropped 6 bases and J dropped 7 bases, with 13 bases sitting between them. The CDR3 DNA is TGTGCCAGCAGCACAGGGTTAAGGCAGCCCCAGCATTTT. Residues: CASSTGLRQPQHF.

This clone came up once. V usage is TRBV9 and J usage is TRBJ1-2; TRBD1 is a possible D gene (5 bases). Germline assignment: CDR1 SGDLS and CDR2 YYNGEE. The CDR3 consists of 14 residues. With 0 bases removed from V and 3 bases from J, the gap between germline ends came to 9 bases. The CDR3 is CASSVGVGDYGYTF. The CDR3 DNA reads as TGTGCCAGCAGCGTAGGTGTAGGGGACTATGGCTACACCTTC. Together with reference TRBV9 and TRBJ1-2, the CDR3 gives the full variable domain: DSGVTQTPKHLITATGQRVTLRCSPRSGDLSVYWYQQSLDQGLQFLIQYYNGEERAKGNILERFSAQQFPDLHSELNLSSLELGDSALYFCASSVGVGDYGYTFGSGTRLTVV.

The chain links TRBV27 to TRBJ1-6, with unresolved D. From germline, CDR1 is MNHEY and CDR2 SMNVEV (reference sequence). The CDR3 totals 12 residues. V shed 1 base and J shed 10 bases, with 5 bases lying between them. The CDR3 bases are TGTGCCAGCAGTTTATTGCGGTCACCCCTCCACTTT. It is translated as CASSLLRSPLHF.

This sequence joins TRBV19 and TRBJ1-3; D unclear. This CDR3 is built from 14 residues. Germline-derived CDR1 and CDR2 are LNHDA and SQIVND (reference sequence). Trimming pared 3 bases from V and 0 bases from J, leaving 6 bases between. The CDR3, as DNA: TGTGCCAGTAGTATTTCGTTCTCTGGAAACACCATATATTTT. This gives the protein CASSISFSGNTIYF. The full variable domain, in which reference TRBV19 and TRBJ1-3 provide the parts outside the CDR3, is DGGITQSPKYLFRKEGQNVTLSCEQNLNHDAMYWYRQDPGQGLRLIYYSQIVNDFQKGDIAEGYSVSREKKESFPLTVTSAQKNPTAFYLCASSISFSGNTIYFGEGSWLTVV.

This rearrangement joins TRBV6-6 to TRBJ1-2, with TRBD1 matching over 7 bases. This CDR3 spans 17 amino acids. Germline V gene lookup returns CDR1 MNHNY and CDR2 SVGAGI (reference sequence). V lost 5 bases and J lost 0; bases outside the gene matches: 12. The CDR3 DNA reads as TGTGCCAGCAGTCTAAGTCCGGGACAGCACTCTAACTATGGCTACACCTTC. Encoded protein: CASSLSPGQHSNYGYTF.

This clone was recorded a few times. The CDR3 DNA follows: TGTGCCAGCAGCCCACGACGACAGGGGTTAAATGGCTACACCTTC. As protein: CASSPRRQGLNGYTF. V gene TRBV7-9 combines with J gene TRBJ1-2, with 8 bases aligning to TRBD1. Looked up from germline, CDR1 is SEHNR and CDR2 is FQNEAQ (reference sequence). This CDR3 has 15 amino acids. After removal of 5 bases from V and 6 bases from J, the junction contained 11 bases not matched to a gene.

The V and J genes are TRBV25-1 and TRBJ1-2; perhaps TRBD1 as D (5 bases). This CDR3 is 14 amino acids long. CDR1 is MGHDK and CDR2 is SYGVNS in the germline V gene. V was cut by 8 bases and J by 3 bases, with 16 bases left in between. The CDR3: CASSARGEDYGYTF. The CDR3 coding sequence is TGTGCCAGCTCCGCGAGAGGGGAGGACTATGGCTACACCTTC.

The chain combines TRBV14 with TRBJ2-5; a weak D match, TRBD1 (7 bases). In germline, CDR1 is SGHDN, CDR2 FVKESK. Trimming removed 1 base at V and 9 bases at J, with 12 bases between. The CDR3 sequence is 13 residues long. The CDR3: CASSQGIRGAQYF. CDR3 DNA: TGTGCCAGCAGCCAAGGAATCAGGGGGGCCCAGTACTTC.

The J gene is TRBJ2-1, the V gene TRBV28, with 8 nucleotides matching TRBD1. This CDR3 has 15 residues. Per the germline V gene, CDR1 is MDHEN and CDR2 is SYDVKM. V lost 3 bases, J lost 8 bases, and 9 bases stayed unmatched. CDR3 bases: TGTGCCAGCAGTTTTCGTGACAGGGGCGAGGATGAGCAGTTCTTC. Protein: CASSFRDRGEDEQFF.

The V and J genes are TRBV12-3 or TRBV12-4 and TRBJ2-2; no definite D call. Trimming pared 7 bases from V and 1 base from J, leaving 4 bases between. This CDR3 contains 12 residues. The CDR3 loop reads CASTENTGELFF. In DNA, the CDR3 is TGTGCCAGCACAGAGAACACCGGGGAGCTGTTTTTT.

V and J are TRBV6-5 and TRBJ2-7, with a possible D match to TRBD2 (6 bases). CDR3 length equals 12 residues. Germline V gene sequence: CDR1 MNHEY, CDR2 SVGAGI. The V gene lost 2 bases and the J gene lost 6 bases, with 8 bases spanning the gap. The CDR3 protein is CASSYRGGEQYF. CDR3 DNA sequence: TGTGCCAGCAGTTACAGGGGAGGCGAGCAGTACTTC.

The rearrangement links TRBV6-5 to TRBJ1-6; a weak D match, TRBD1 (5 bases). The V gene's germline CDR1 is MNHEY and CDR2 SVGAGI. The CDR3 is 12 amino acids. Between the trimmed V and J ends, which lost 4 bases and 14 bases, there was a span of 12 bases. The DNA for the CDR3 is TGTGCCAGCAGTTTACCAGGGCACACCCTCCACTTT. Protein sequence: CASSLPGHTLHF.

CDR3: CATSRVGGFPLNEQFF. The CDR3 bases are TGTGCCACCAGCAGAGTTGGCGGGTTCCCTCTTAATGAGCAGTTCTTC. The chain combines TRBV15 with TRBJ2-1; D is possibly TRBD2 (5 bases). The CDR3 is 16 residues long. CDR1 is LNHNV, CDR2 YYDKDF, per germline (reference sequence). V was pared by 1 base and J by 7 bases, with 17 bases between. Drawing the rest from reference TRBV15 and TRBJ2-1, the complete variable domain is DAMVIQNPRYQVTQFGKPVTLSCSQTLNHNVMYWYQQKSSQAPKLLFHYYDKDFNNEADTPDNFQSRRPNTSFCFLDIRSPGLGDTAMYLCATSRVGGFPLNEQFFGPGTRLTVL.

The chain couples TRBV5-5 to TRBJ1-2; D gene unclear. With 4 bases removed from V and 8 bases from J, the gap between germline ends came to 15 bases. The V gene's germline CDR1 is SGHKS and CDR2 YYEKEE (reference sequence). The CDR3 length is 13 residues. CDR3 region: CASSLPATEGYTF. The CDR3 DNA is TGTGCCAGCAGCCTGCCGGCGACTGAAGGCTACACCTTC.

In this sample, this clone turned up once. CDR3 protein: CAWGRDREYGYTF. DNA for the CDR3: TGTGCCTGGGGACGGGACAGGGAGTATGGCTACACCTTC. The rearrangement links TRBV30 to TRBJ1-2; TRBD1 agrees at 9 bases. The junction had 6 bases not matched to a gene; V was cut back by 5 bases and J by 5 bases. Germline V gene data show CDR1 as GTSNPN and CDR2 as SVGIG (reference sequence). The CDR3 is 13 amino acids.

This sequence joins TRBV7-2 and TRBJ1-6, with D possibly matching TRBD1 (5 bases). CDR3 length equals 15 residues. Trimming shortened V by 5 bases and J by 7 bases, and 15 bases separated the two germline ends. Germline V gene lookup returns CDR1 SGHTA and CDR2 FQGNSA. In DNA, the CDR3 is TGTGCCAGCAGCCTCGAGGCAGGGTTCAATTCACCCCTCCACTTT. Translated, it gives CASSLEAGFNSPLHF.

V gene TRBV19 combines with J gene TRBJ1-2; D gene uncertain. This CDR3 comprises 15 residues. CDR1 and CDR2 from the germline V gene are LNHDA and SQIVND (reference sequence). The V and J ends lost 3 bases and 4 bases respectively, with 15 bases between them. This chain's CDR3 is CASSMGRTKTYGYTF. CDR3 DNA: TGTGCCAGTAGTATGGGCAGGACTAAGACCTATGGCTACACCTTC.

The chain is built from TRBV12-5 and TRBJ1-1; the D is unclear. This CDR3 spans 13 amino acids. Germline CDR1 LGHNT, CDR2 FRNRAP. Trimming shortened V by 7 bases and J by 3 bases, and 12 bases separated the two germline ends. The CDR3 spells CASALVYDTEAFF. The CDR3 DNA reads as TGTGCTAGTGCCTTAGTGTACGACACTGAAGCTTTCTTT.

CDR3 sequence reads: CASQPVTGDTGELFF. CDR3 DNA sequence: TGCGCCAGCCAACCCGTGACAGGGGACACCGGGGAGCTGTTTTTT. The chain links TRBV5-1 to TRBJ2-2; the match to TRBD1 covers 8 bases. Trimming took 7 bases from V and 3 from J; bases not matched to a gene: 8. Germline V gives CDR1 SGHRS, CDR2 YFSETQ. There are 15 residues in the CDR3. The variable domain in full, with the rest retrieved from reference TRBV5-1 and TRBJ2-2, is KAGVTQTPRYLIKTRGQQVTLSCSPISGHRSVSWYQQTPGQGLQFLFEYFSETQRNKGNFPGRFSGRQFSNSRSEMNVSTLELGDSALYLCASQPVTGDTGELFFGEGSRLTVL.

The rearrangement links TRBV6-5 to TRBJ1-1; a possible D gene is TRBD1 (6 bases). V was shortened by 7 bases and J by 5 bases, with 11 bases between the two germline ends. Germline loops: CDR1 MNHEY, CDR2 SVGAGI. The CDR3 runs to 12 residues. CDR3 in amino acids: CASTTGWTEAFF. DNA for the CDR3: TGTGCCAGCACTACAGGGTGGACTGAAGCTTTCTTT.

The rearrangement joins TRBV11-2 to TRBJ1-3; tentative D call: TRBD1 (5 bases). The CDR3 sequence is 17 residues long. Per the germline V gene, CDR1 is SGHAT and CDR2 is FQNNGV. V lost 3 bases to trimming and J lost 0 bases, with 15 bases between them. The CDR3 here is CASSLGPGFRSGNTIYF. DNA for the CDR3: TGTGCCAGCAGCTTGGGGCCAGGCTTTCGCTCTGGAAACACCATATATTTT.

This chain joins TRBV4-1 and TRBJ1-1; a possible D gene is TRBD1 (6 bases). The CDR3 covers 14 residues. Germline CDR1 and CDR2: MGHRA and YSYEKL. With 4 bases removed from V and 1 base from J, the gap between germline ends came to 10 bases. Written as DNA, the CDR3 is TGCGCCAGCAGCCCCCCAGGGGCGAACACTGAAGCTTTCTTT. It specifies CASSPPGANTEAFF.

The chain has TRBV6-1 and TRBJ1-5, with 10 bases identical to TRBD1. The CDR3 has 17 amino acids. Germline lookup yields CDR1 MNHNS and CDR2 SASEGT. V dropped 3 bases and J dropped 3; count of bases not matched to a gene: 8. The CDR3 DNA sequence: TGTGCCAGCAGTGATCCGCCGGGACAGGGGCTCAATCAGCCCCAGCATTTT. It codes for CASSDPPGQGLNQPQHF.

On this clone: One end of the junction does not line up with germline, which may come from a read error. The chain employs TRBV14 and TRBJ1-1; D remains unclear. This CDR3 spans 14 amino acids. Germline CDR1 reads SGHDN; CDR2 reads FVKESK. CDR3 nucleotides: TGTGCCAGCAGCCATCTCGGGTTGAGCACTGAAGCTTTTTTT. It translates to CASSHLGLSTEAFF. Full variable domain (outside the CDR3, taken from reference TRBV14 and TRBJ1-1): EAGVTQFPSHSVIEKGQTVTLRCDPISGHDNLYWYRRVMGKEIKFLLHFVKESKQDESGMPNNRFLAERTGGTYSTLKVQPAELEDSGVYFCASSHLGLSTEAFFGQGTRLTVV.

This sequence joins TRBV7-2 and TRBJ1-5; 7 nucleotides align to TRBD1. J gave up 6 bases and V 1 base, and 6 bases lay outside the gene matches. CDR3 size: 15 residues. Germline V gene lookup returns CDR1 SGHTA and CDR2 FQGNSA. This chain's CDR3 is CASSLDRGRGQPQHF. The CDR3 nucleotides are TGTGCCAGCAGCTTAGACAGGGGAAGGGGTCAGCCCCAGCATTTT. Together with reference TRBV7-2 and TRBJ1-5, the CDR3 gives the full variable domain: GAGVSQSPSNKVTEKGKDVELRCDPISGHTALYWYRQSLGQGLEFLIYFQGNSAPDKSGLPSDRFSAERTGGSVSTLTIQRTQQEDSAVYLCASSLDRGRGQPQHFGDGTRLSIL.

The rearrangement uses TRBV12-3 or TRBV12-4 and TRBJ1-2; no definite D call. This CDR3 has 12 amino acids. V gave up 5 bases and J gave up 6 bases, with 10 bases separating them. The CDR3 region has the DNA TGTGCCAGCAGTCCCCACGGGGATGGCTACACCTTC. Translation gives CASSPHGDGYTF.